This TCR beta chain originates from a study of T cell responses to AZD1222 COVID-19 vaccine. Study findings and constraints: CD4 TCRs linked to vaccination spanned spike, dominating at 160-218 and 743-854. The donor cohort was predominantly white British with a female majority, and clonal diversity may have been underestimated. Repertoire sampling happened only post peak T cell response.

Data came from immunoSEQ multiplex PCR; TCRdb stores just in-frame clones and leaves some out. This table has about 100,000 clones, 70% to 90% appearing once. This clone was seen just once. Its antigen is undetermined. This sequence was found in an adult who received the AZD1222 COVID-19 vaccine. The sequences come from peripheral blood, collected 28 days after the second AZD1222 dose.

CDR3 DNA sequence: TGTGCCAGTGGAGCCAGGGAAGACTACGAGCAGTACTTC. It codes for CASGAREDYEQYF. This chain uses TRBV27 with TRBJ2-7, with D maybe TRBD1 (5 bases). Germline CDR1 MNHEY, CDR2 SMNVEV (reference sequence). Trimming took 9 bases from V and 3 from J, leaving 15 bases between them. CDR3 length: 13 residues.